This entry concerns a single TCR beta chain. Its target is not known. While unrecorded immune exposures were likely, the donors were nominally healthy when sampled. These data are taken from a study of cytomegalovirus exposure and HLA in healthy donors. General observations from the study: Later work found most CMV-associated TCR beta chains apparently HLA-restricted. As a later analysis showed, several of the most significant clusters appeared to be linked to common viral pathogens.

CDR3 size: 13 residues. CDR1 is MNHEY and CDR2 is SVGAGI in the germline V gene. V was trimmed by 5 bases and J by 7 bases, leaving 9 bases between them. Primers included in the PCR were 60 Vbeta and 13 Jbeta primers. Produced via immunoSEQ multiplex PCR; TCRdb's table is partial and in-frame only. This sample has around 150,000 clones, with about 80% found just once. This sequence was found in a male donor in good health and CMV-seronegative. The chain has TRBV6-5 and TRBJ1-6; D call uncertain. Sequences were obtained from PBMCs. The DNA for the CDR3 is TGTGCCAGCAGTGACACAAGGAATTCACCCCTCCACTTT. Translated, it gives CASSDTRNSPLHF.